A single sample is the source of the 22 T cell receptor beta chains below, sequenced in a study of OX40 agonist ivuxolimab in advanced cancers. Assay used: immunoSEQ multiplex PCR; TCRdb lists only in-frame clones, some missing. The sample holds fewer than 95,000 clones, 84% seen once. The specimen comprised CD4+ or CD8+ T cells sorted from blood, sampled in a trial of the OX40 agonist ivuxolimab. The receptors were sampled from an adult with an advanced solid tumor such as melanoma, head and neck, liver or kidney cancer.

The chain uses TRBV5-1 and TRBJ2-1; TRBD2 might be the D (6 bases). With 3 bases removed from V and 0 bases from J, the gap between germline ends came to 10 bases. The CDR3 has 15 residues. Looked up from germline, CDR1 is SGHRS and CDR2 is YFSETQ. For the CDR3, the DNA is TGCGCCAGCAGCTCGGACGGGAGCTCCTACAATGAGCAGTTCTTC. Translation: CASSSDGSSYNEQFF. The whole variable domain, filled in from reference TRBV5-1 and TRBJ2-1, reads KAGVTQTPRYLIKTRGQQVTLSCSPISGHRSVSWYQQTPGQGLQFLFEYFSETQRNKGNFPGRFSGRQFSNSRSEMNVSTLELGDSALYLCASSSDGSSYNEQFFGPGTRLTVL.

This clone was picked up one time. The CDR3, as DNA: TGTGCCAGCAGCGTCGGCGGGGGGGCCGGGAATGAGCAGTTCTTC. Translated, it gives CASSVGGGAGNEQFF. The V and J genes are TRBV9 and TRBJ2-1, with 9 bases matching TRBD2. Germline V gene data show CDR1 as SGDLS and CDR2 as YYNGEE. V shed 2 bases and J 7 bases; nucleotides not matched to a gene: 7. The CDR3 covers 15 residues.

The table lists this clone with a few counts. The chain recombines TRBV30 with TRBJ1-5, with D unresolved. CDR3 length: 11 amino acids. The germline gives CDR1 GTSNPN, CDR2 SVGIG (reference sequence). CDR3 in amino acids: CARKRDQPQHF. DNA of the CDR3: TGTGCACGGAAACGAGATCAGCCCCAGCATTTT.

J is TRBJ2-1 and V is TRBV6-5, with D hard to call. Per the germline V gene, CDR1 is MNHEY and CDR2 is SVGAGI. This CDR3 spans 14 amino acids. Trimming took off 2 bases at V and 5 bases at J, with 10 bases between the two ends. The DNA of the CDR3 is TGTGCCAGCAGTTACCTAGGTCCGAACAATGAGCAGTTCTTC. Its translation is CASSYLGPNNEQFF.

This rearrangement joins TRBV7-2 to TRBJ2-2; no definite D call. CDR3 size: 17 residues. Germline V gene sequence: CDR1 SGHTA, CDR2 FQGNSA. V was pared by 3 bases and J by 4 bases, with 18 bases between. This chain's CDR3 is CASSFSGTRSRTGELFF. The DNA of the CDR3 is TGTGCCAGCAGCTTCTCCGGCACGAGGTCGCGCACCGGGGAGCTGTTTTTT.

This chain connects TRBV5-4 to TRBJ2-7; the D gene is possibly TRBD1 (6 bases). V lost 2 bases to trimming and J lost 0 bases, with 9 bases between them. Germline V lookup: CDR1 SGHNT, CDR2 YYREEE (reference sequence). The CDR3 totals 14 residues. CDR3 nucleotides: TGTGCCAGCAGCTTCAGGGGATCCTCCTACGAGCAGTACTTC. It specifies CASSFRGSSYEQYF.

The chain recombines TRBV4-3 with TRBJ1-5; D gene uncertain. CDR1 and CDR2 from the germline V gene are LGHNA and YSLEER. V lost 0 bases and J lost 5, with 14 bases in between. This CDR3 is 16 amino acids long. The CDR3: CASSQDYAQMDQPQHF. CDR3 coding DNA: TGCGCCAGCAGCCAAGATTACGCGCAGATGGATCAGCCCCAGCATTTT.

This chain connects TRBV30 to TRBJ2-1; D assignment may be TRBD1 or TRBD2 (5 bases each). CDR3 length: 13 amino acids. V shed 1 base and J shed 9 bases, with 13 bases lying between them. CDR1 is GTSNPN, CDR2 SVGIG, per germline (reference sequence). For the CDR3, the DNA is TGTGCCTGGAGTGAGGTTCGGGACGGTGAGCAGTTCTTC. Its translation: CAWSEVRDGEQFF.

V gene TRBV27 combines with J gene TRBJ1-1; D is uncertain. CDR3 length: 15 amino acids. Germline V gene sequence: CDR1 MNHEY, CDR2 SMNVEV (reference sequence). Trimming removed 10 bases at V and 0 bases at J, with 18 bases between. The CDR3 sequence: CATNSISTMNTEAFF. The CDR3 DNA is TGTGCCACCAACTCGATCAGTACCATGAACACTGAAGCTTTCTTT.

This chain joins TRBV5-1 and TRBJ2-6; TRBD2 is a possible D gene (5 bases). The CDR3 contains 17 residues. Germline values: CDR1 SGHRS, CDR2 YFSETQ. V lost 4 bases to trimming and J lost 4 bases, with 18 bases between them. The CDR3 reads CASSAATRAAGANVLTF. CDR3 coding DNA: TGCGCCAGCAGCGCGGCAACAAGAGCGGCGGGGGCCAACGTCCTGACTTTC.

The J gene is TRBJ2-1, the V gene TRBV10-3, with TRBD1 matching over 7 bases. V shed 2 bases and J 1 base; nucleotides not matched to a gene: 8. CDR1 is ENHRY and CDR2 is SYGVKD in the germline V gene. The length of the CDR3 is 17 residues. The CDR3 spells CAISEPVTGWSYNEQFF. DNA for the CDR3: TGTGCCATCAGTGAGCCAGTGACAGGGTGGTCCTACAATGAGCAGTTCTTC.

This clone was detected only a few times. This rearrangement joins TRBV28 to TRBJ2-7; D is ambiguous. This CDR3 is built from 13 residues. Trimming took off 1 base at V and 6 bases at J, with 10 bases between the two ends. Germline CDR1 MDHEN, CDR2 SYDVKM. The CDR3 sequence: CASSLLARTEQYV. CDR3 bases: TGTGCCAGCAGTTTATTAGCTAGAACCGAGCAGTACGTC.

The count of this clone is one. J is TRBJ1-1 and V is TRBV27; no clear D gene. Trimming cost V 3 bases and J 7 bases, with 12 bases left between them. The length of the CDR3 is 13 residues. Germline assignment: CDR1 MNHEY and CDR2 SMNVEV (reference sequence). This CDR3 is CASSFRHQVEAFF. As DNA, the CDR3 is TGTGCCAGCAGTTTCCGACACCAAGTTGAAGCTTTCTTT.

This clone has just a few counts. This chain uses TRBV14 with TRBJ1-1; D is uncertain. The CDR3 has 13 residues. V lost 1 base and J lost 3, with 6 bases in between. CDR1 SGHDN and CDR2 FVKESK come from the germline V gene. In nucleotides, the CDR3 is TGTGCCAGCAGCCAAGTGAGGGACACTGAAGCTTTCTTT. This encodes CASSQVRDTEAFF.

The CDR3 sequence is CASSQGQDPNEQFF. DNA of the CDR3: TGTGCCAGCAGCCAAGGCCAAGATCCCAATGAGCAGTTCTTC. This chain uses TRBV4-2 with TRBJ2-1; D unclear. This CDR3 is 14 amino acids long. Germline V CDR1 and CDR2: LGHNA, YNFKEQ. V lost 1 base, J lost 6 bases, and 10 bases lay in between.

The CDR3 DNA reads as TGTGCCAGCAGTCCTCACCCAGCCTCGAACACTGAAGCTTTCTTT. Protein: CASSPHPASNTEAFF. The rearrangement joins TRBV5-6 to TRBJ1-1; D is unresolved. CDR1 and CDR2 (germline): SGHDT, YYEEEE. This CDR3 spans 15 amino acids. V gave up 5 bases and J gave up 1 base, with 15 bases separating them.

The J gene is TRBJ1-1, the V gene TRBV5-1; no firm D call. The germline gives CDR1 SGHRS, CDR2 YFSETQ. CDR3 size: 15 residues. The V end was cut by 7 bases, the J end by 4 bases, with 20 bases between. The CDR3 reads CASRRAAGMVTEAFF. The CDR3 nucleotides read TGCGCCAGCCGCCGAGCCGCGGGGATGGTCACTGAAGCTTTCTTT.

The chain is built from TRBV12-5 and TRBJ2-3; D gene uncertain. Germline assignment: CDR1 LGHNT and CDR2 FRNRAP. V lost 3 bases, J lost 4 bases, and 14 bases lay in between. The CDR3 sequence is 15 residues long. CDR3 sequence: CASGLSGSVPDTQYF. As DNA, the CDR3 is TGTGCTAGTGGTTTATCTGGCAGCGTACCAGATACGCAGTATTTT.

V usage is TRBV14 and J usage is TRBJ2-1; D might be TRBD1 or TRBD2, each matching 5 bases. CDR1 SGHDN and CDR2 FVKESK come from the germline V gene. The CDR3 consists of 17 residues. V dropped 1 base and J dropped 3 bases, with 16 bases sitting between them. This chain's CDR3 is CASSQGGWEFGYNEQFF. CDR3 coding DNA: TGTGCCAGCAGCCAAGGGGGGTGGGAGTTCGGCTACAATGAGCAGTTCTTC.

The V and J genes are TRBV18 and TRBJ1-2; tentatively, D is TRBD1 (5 bases). Looked up from germline, CDR1 is KGHSH and CDR2 is LQKENI. This CDR3 has 14 amino acids. V was shortened by 1 base and J by 8 bases, with 14 bases between the two germline ends. The CDR3 DNA is TGTGCCAGCTCACCACTAGACAGTTATCGCGGCTACACCTTC. Amino acids: CASSPLDSYRGYTF.

The chain combines TRBV4-1 with TRBJ2-5; 11 bases align to TRBD2. The germline gives CDR1 MGHRA, CDR2 YSYEKL. CDR3 length: 18 residues. The V and J ends lost 0 bases and 7 bases, in that order; junction bases with no gene match: 13. The CDR3, as DNA: TGCGCCAGCAGCCAAGAGATCGTGACTAGCGGGGAGGCTGGGACCCAGTACTTC. Its protein product is CASSQEIVTSGEAGTQYF.

The chain employs TRBV7-2 and TRBJ2-1; weak D call: TRBD2 (6 bases). Germline V gene sequence: CDR1 SGHTA, CDR2 FQGNSA. The CDR3 is made up of 17 amino acids. V was cut by 2 bases and J by 2 bases, with 16 bases left in between. In DNA, the CDR3 is TGTGCCAGCAGCTTACAGCGGGTCGGGATCACCTACAATGAGCAGTTCTTC. This translates into CASSLQRVGITYNEQFF. Filled out from reference TRBV7-2 and TRBJ2-1, the complete variable domain reads GAGVSQSPSNKVTEKGKDVELRCDPISGHTALYWYRQSLGQGLEFLIYFQGNSAPDKSGLPSDRFSAERTGGSVSTLTIQRTQQEDSAVYLCASSLQRVGITYNEQFFGPGTRLTVL.